This T cell receptor (beta chain) is from a study of early stage breast cancer tumors. The overall study: About 80% of the 16 invasive tumors were ER+, PR+ and HER2-. Study-wide points: Commonly generated sequences made up most enriched TCRB sequences shared between patients.

Method: immunoSEQ multiplex PCR; TCRdb's copy keeps in-frame clones and lacks some. The sample lists about 70,000 clones; about 85% were seen once. There are 15 residues in the CDR3. As concerns this clone: Its antigen is as yet unknown.

Input material: blood. This clonotype originated in a person in their 40s with breast cancer. J is TRBJ2-5 and V is TRBV21-1. TRBV21-1 is a listed pseudogene. In nucleotides, the CDR3 is TGTGCCAGCAGCAAAGTGACGGCAGACCAAGAGACCCAGTACTTC. Encoded protein: CASSKVTADQETQYF.